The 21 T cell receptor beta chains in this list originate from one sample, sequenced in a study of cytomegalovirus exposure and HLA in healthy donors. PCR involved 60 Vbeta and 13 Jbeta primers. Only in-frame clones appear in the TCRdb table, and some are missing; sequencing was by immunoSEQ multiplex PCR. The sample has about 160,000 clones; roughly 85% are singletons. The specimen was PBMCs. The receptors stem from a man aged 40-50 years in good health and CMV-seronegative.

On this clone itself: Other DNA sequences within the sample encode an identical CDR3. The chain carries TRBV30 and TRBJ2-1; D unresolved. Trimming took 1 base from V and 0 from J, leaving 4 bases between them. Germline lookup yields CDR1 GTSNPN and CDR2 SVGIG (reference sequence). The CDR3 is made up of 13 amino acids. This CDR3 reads CAWSGSSYNEQFF. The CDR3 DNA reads TGTGCCTGGAGTGGTAGCTCCTACAATGAGCAGTTCTTC.

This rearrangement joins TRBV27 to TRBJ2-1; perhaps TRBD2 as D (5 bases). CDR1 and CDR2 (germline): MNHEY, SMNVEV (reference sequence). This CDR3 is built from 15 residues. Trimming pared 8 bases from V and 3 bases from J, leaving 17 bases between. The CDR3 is CASSSPQRNYNEQFF. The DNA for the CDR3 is TGTGCCAGCTCTAGCCCACAGAGAAACTACAATGAGCAGTTCTTC.

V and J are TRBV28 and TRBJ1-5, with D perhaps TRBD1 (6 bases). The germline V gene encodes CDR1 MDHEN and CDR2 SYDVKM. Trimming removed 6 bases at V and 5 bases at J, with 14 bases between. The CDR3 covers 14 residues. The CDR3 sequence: CASRKLGGHQPQHF. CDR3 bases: TGTGCCAGCAGGAAGCTGGGGGGGCATCAGCCCCAGCATTTT. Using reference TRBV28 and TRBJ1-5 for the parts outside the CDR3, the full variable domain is DVKVTQSSRYLVKRTGEKVFLECVQDMDHENMFWYRQDPGLGLRLIYFSYDVKMKEKGDIPEGYSVSREKKERFSLILESASTNQTSMYLCASRKLGGHQPQHFGDGTRLSIL.

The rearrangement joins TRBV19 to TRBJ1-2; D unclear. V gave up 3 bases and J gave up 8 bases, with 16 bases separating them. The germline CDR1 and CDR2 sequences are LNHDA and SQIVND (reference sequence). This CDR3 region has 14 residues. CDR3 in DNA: TGTGCCAGTAGTATCTCGGCGGCGGGATGGGGCTACACCTTC. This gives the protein CASSISAAGWGYTF.

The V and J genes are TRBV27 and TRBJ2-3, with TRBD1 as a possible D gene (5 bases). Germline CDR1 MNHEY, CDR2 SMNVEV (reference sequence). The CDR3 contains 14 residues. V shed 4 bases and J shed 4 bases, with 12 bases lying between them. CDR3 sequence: CASSYVGPADTQYF. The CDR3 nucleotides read TGTGCCAGCAGTTACGTGGGGCCCGCAGATACGCAGTATTTT.

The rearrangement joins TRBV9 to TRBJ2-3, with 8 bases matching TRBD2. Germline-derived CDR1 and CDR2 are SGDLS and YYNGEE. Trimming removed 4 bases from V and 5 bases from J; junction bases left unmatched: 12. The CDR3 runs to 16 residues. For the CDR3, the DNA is TGTGCCAGCAGCTTTCCCCGGGAGGGCGCCGAAGATACGCAGTATTTT. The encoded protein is CASSFPREGAEDTQYF.

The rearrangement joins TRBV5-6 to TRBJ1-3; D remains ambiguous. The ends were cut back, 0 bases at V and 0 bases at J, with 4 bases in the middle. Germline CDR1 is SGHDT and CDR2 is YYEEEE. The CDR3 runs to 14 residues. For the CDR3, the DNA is TGTGCCAGCAGCTTGGTTAGCTCTGGAAACACCATATATTTT. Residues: CASSLVSSGNTIYF.

The CDR3 DNA reads TGTGCCAGCAGCGTCCCACCCTCAGGGATAAACTATGGCTACACCTTC. This gives the protein CASSVPPSGINYGYTF. The V and J genes are TRBV9 and TRBJ1-2; perhaps TRBD1 as D (5 bases). Germline CDR1 reads SGDLS; CDR2 reads YYNGEE. The length of the CDR3 is 16 residues. Trimming removed 2 bases from V and 2 bases from J, with 16 bases in between.

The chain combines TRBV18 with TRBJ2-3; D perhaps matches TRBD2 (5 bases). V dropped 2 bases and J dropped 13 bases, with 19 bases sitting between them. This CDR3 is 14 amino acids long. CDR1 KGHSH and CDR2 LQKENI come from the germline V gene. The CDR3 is CASSPTDGSVGKYF. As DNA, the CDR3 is TGTGCCAGCTCACCAACCGACGGTAGCGTCGGGAAGTATTTT.

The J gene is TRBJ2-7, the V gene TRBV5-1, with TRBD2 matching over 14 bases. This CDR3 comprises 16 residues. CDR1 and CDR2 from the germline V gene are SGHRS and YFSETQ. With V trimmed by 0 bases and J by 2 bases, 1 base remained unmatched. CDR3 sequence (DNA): TGCGCCAGCAGCTTGGTGGGACTAGCGGGGGCCTACGAGCAGTACTTC. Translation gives CASSLVGLAGAYEQYF. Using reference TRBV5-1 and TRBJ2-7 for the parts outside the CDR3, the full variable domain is KAGVTQTPRYLIKTRGQQVTLSCSPISGHRSVSWYQQTPGQGLQFLFEYFSETQRNKGNFPGRFSGRQFSNSRSEMNVSTLELGDSALYLCASSLVGLAGAYEQYFGPGTRLTVT.

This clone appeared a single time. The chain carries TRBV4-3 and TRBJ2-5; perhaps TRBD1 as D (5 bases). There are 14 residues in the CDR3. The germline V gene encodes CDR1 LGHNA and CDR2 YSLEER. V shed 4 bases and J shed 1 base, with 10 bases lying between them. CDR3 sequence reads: CASSPFRGQETQYF. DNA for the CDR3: TGCGCCAGCAGCCCCTTTAGGGGCCAAGAGACCCAGTACTTC.

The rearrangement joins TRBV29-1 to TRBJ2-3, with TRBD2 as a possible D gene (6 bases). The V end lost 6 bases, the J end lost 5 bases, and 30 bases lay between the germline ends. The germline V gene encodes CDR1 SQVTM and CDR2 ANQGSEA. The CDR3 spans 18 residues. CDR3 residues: CSVLGTYPSARIIDTQYF. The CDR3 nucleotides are TGCAGCGTCCTAGGGACTTATCCTAGCGCCAGAATCATAGATACGCAGTATTTT.

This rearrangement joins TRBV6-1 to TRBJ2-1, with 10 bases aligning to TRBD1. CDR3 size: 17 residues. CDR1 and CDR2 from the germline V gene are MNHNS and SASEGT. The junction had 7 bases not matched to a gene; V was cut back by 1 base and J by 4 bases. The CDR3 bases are TGTGCCAGCAGTGAAGGGCGGGGGACAGGGGCGTACAATGAGCAGTTCTTC. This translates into CASSEGRGTGAYNEQFF.

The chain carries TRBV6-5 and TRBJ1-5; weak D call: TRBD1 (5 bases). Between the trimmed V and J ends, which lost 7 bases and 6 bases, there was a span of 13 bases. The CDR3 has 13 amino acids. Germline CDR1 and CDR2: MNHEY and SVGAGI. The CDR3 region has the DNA TGTGCCAGCACCCAGTCGGGGGTTCAGCCCCAGCATTTT. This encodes CASTQSGVQPQHF.

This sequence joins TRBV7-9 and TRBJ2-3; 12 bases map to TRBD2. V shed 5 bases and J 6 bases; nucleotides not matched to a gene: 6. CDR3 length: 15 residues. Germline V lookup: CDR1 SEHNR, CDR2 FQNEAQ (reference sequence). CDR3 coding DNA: TGTGCCAGCAGCAAGACTAGCGGGAGTGCTGATACGCAGTATTTT. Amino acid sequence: CASSKTSGSADTQYF.

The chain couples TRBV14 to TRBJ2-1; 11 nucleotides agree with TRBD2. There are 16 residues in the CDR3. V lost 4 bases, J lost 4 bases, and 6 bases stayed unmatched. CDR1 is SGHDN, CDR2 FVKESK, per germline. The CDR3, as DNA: TGTGCCAGCAGCCTAACTAGCGGGGGACCTTACAATGAGCAGTTCTTC. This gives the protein CASSLTSGGPYNEQFF.

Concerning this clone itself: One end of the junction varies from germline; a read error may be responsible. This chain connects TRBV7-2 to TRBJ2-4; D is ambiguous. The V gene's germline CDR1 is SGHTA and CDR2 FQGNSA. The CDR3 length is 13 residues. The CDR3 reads CASSPAHKNSQYF. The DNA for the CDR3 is TGTGCCAGCAGCCCCGCCCATAAAAACAGTCAGTACTTC.

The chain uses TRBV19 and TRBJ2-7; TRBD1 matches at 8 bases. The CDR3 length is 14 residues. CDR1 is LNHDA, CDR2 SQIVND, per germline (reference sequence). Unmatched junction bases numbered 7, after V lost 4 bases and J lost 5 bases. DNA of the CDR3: TGTGCCAGTAGTAGGACAGGGTTTTGGGACGAGCAGTACTTC. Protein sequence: CASSRTGFWDEQYF. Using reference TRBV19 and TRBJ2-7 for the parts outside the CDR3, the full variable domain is DGGITQSPKYLFRKEGQNVTLSCEQNLNHDAMYWYRQDPGQGLRLIYYSQIVNDFQKGDIAEGYSVSREKKESFPLTVTSAQKNPTAFYLCASSRTGFWDEQYFGPGTRLTVT.

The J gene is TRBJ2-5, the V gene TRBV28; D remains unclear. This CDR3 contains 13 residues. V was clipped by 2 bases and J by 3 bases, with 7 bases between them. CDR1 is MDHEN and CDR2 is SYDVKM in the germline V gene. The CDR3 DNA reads TGTGCCAGCAGTTTAGGTAGAGAAGAGACCCAGTACTTC. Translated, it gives CASSLGREETQYF.

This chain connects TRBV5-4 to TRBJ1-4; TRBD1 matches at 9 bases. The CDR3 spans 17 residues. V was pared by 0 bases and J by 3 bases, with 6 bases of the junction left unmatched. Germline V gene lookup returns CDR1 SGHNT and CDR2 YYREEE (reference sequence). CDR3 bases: TGTGCCAGCAGCTTGGCCGGGGACAGGGCATCTAATGAAAAACTGTTTTTT. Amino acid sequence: CASSLAGDRASNEKLFF.

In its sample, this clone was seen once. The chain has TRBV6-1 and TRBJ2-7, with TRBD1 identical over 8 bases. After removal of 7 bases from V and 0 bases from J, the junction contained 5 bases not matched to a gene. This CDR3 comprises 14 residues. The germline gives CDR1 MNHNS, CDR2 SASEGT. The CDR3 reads CASTQGASSYEQYF. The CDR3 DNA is TGTGCCAGCACCCAGGGGGCCAGCTCCTACGAGCAGTACTTC.